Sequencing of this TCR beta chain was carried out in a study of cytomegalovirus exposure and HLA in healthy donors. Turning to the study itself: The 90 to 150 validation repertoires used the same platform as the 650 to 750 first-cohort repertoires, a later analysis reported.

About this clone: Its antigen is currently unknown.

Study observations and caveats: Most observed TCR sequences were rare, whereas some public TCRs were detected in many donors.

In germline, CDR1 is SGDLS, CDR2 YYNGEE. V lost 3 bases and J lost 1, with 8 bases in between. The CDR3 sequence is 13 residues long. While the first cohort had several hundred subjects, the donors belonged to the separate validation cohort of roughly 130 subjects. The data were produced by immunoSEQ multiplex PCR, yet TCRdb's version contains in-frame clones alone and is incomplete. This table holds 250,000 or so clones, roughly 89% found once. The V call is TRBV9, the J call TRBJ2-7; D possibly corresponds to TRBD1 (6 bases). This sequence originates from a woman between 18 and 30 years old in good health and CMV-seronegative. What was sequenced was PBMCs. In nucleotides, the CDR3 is TGTGCCAGCAGCGCTGGACAGTCCTACGAGCAGTACTTC. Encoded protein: CASSAGQSYEQYF. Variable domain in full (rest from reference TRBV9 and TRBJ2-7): DSGVTQTPKHLITATGQRVTLRCSPRSGDLSVYWYQQSLDQGLQFLIQYYNGEERAKGNILERFSAQQFPDLHSELNLSSLELGDSALYFCASSAGQSYEQYFGPGTRLTVT.